This section outlines one T cell receptor (beta chain) sequence together with its context. Its antigen remains unknown. This entry belongs to a study of T cell responses to AZD1222 COVID-19 vaccine. Points from the study as a whole: Targets within unmutated variant regions were reportedly found for nearly half of spike-specific TCRs. Increased Spike-specific TCR breadth and depth were observed after two AZD1222 doses. All repertoire sampling was performed exclusively after the peak T cell response. Only a handful of individuals given AZD1222 were seropositive at baseline.

The assay was immunoSEQ multiplex PCR, and TCRdb's table has in-frame clones only and misses some. The sample consists of 150,000 to 200,000 clones, about 94% of them appearing once. Sequencing used peripheral blood, obtained on day 0 of AZD1222 vaccination. The receptor was isolated from an adult in good health.

CDR3: CASSSRTGYQETQYF. The CDR3 nucleotides read TGTGCCAGCAGCTCCCGAACAGGATACCAAGAGACCCAGTACTTC. The gene calls are TRBV9 and TRBJ2-5; weak D call: TRBD1 (5 bases). The V gene's germline CDR1 is SGDLS and CDR2 YYNGEE. The V end was cut by 4 bases, the J end by 0 bases, with 13 bases between. CDR3 length: 15 amino acids. Drawing the rest from reference TRBV9 and TRBJ2-5, the complete variable domain is DSGVTQTPKHLITATGQRVTLRCSPRSGDLSVYWYQQSLDQGLQFLIQYYNGEERAKGNILERFSAQQFPDLHSELNLSSLELGDSALYFCASSSRTGYQETQYFGPGTRLLVL.